A selection of T cell receptor beta chains follows, all from one sample in a study of T cells in Graves' hyperthyroidism and ophthalmopathy. TCRdb reprocessed the multiplex PCR reads with MiXCR, giving one entry per CDR3 protein. Among 500,000 to 650,000 distinct CDR3 sequences, about 15% were seen once, and the ten largest hold roughly 15%. Material for sequencing was blood. Source of these receptors: a young woman with Graves' ophthalmopathy. Each CDR3 is given with its conserved first and last residue. The D gene is left open where the match is weak. Clone size appears in some rows only: once, few, many, or a class for an expanded clone.

v_gene: TRBV3-1
abundance: once
d_gene: -
j_gene: TRBJ1-5
CDR3nt: TGTGCCAGCAGCCAAGGGGGGCCCGGCAATCAGCCCCAGCATTTT
CDR3aa: CASSQGGPGNQPQHF

v_gene: TRBV28
abundance: many
d_gene: -
j_gene: TRBJ2-7
CDR3nt: TGTGCCAGCAGCCCCCCGGCAAACGAGCAGTACTTC
CDR3aa: CASSPPANEQYF

v_gene: TRBV3-1
abundance: -
d_gene: TRBD2
j_gene: TRBJ2-1
CDR3nt: TGTGCCAGCAGCCAAGAGGGGGGGTCAAGCACGGCGTTCTTC
CDR3aa: CASSQEGGSSTAFF

v_gene: TRBV4-1
abundance: few
d_gene: -
j_gene: TRBJ2-7
CDR3nt: TGCGCCAGCAGCCAAGTGTCAGCAAACGAGCAGTACTTC
CDR3aa: CASSQVSANEQYF

v_gene: TRBV5-1
abundance: many
d_gene: -
j_gene: TRBJ2-7
CDR3nt: TGCGCCAGCAGCTTTACGGAGTCCTACGAGCAGTACTTC
CDR3aa: CASSFTESYEQYF

v_gene: TRBV3-1
abundance: -
d_gene: -
j_gene: TRBJ2-2
CDR3nt: TGTGCCAGCAGCCAGTGGAGATATAACACCGGGGAGCTGTTTTTT
CDR3aa: CASSQWRYNTGELFF

v_gene: TRBV28
abundance: many
d_gene: -
j_gene: TRBJ2-5
CDR3nt: TGTGCCAGCAGTTTGGTTGAGGGGGAAGAGACCCAGTACTTC
CDR3aa: CASSLVEGEETQYF

v_gene: TRBV20-1
abundance: many
d_gene: -
j_gene: TRBJ1-1
CDR3nt: TGCAGTGCTAGAGATCTAAGGTGGGCCTCTGAAGCTTTCTTT
CDR3aa: CSARDLRWASEAFF

v_gene: TRBV10-1
abundance: many
d_gene: TRBD1
j_gene: TRBJ2-7
CDR3nt: TGCGCCACTGACAGGGAGACACTCTACGAGCAGTACTTC
CDR3aa: CATDRETLYEQYF

v_gene: TRBV28
abundance: many
d_gene: -
j_gene: TRBJ1-1
CDR3nt: TGTGCCAGCAGTTTTAGGGGGATGAACACTGAAGCTTTCTTT
CDR3aa: CASSFRGMNTEAFF

v_gene: TRBV6-1
abundance: many
d_gene: TRBD1
j_gene: TRBJ1-1
CDR3nt: TGTGCCAGCAGACAGGGGTTATACAACGCTGAAGCTTTCTTT
CDR3aa: CASRQGLYNAEAFF

v_gene: TRBV12-3/TRBV12-4
abundance: few
d_gene: -
j_gene: TRBJ2-6
CDR3nt: TGTGCCAGCGGTCGAGACAACGTCCTGACTTTC
CDR3aa: CASGRDNVLTF

v_gene: TRBV28
abundance: many
d_gene: TRBD1
j_gene: TRBJ1-2
CDR3nt: TGTGCCAGCAGGGGACGGGGACAGGGTCTGAGTGGCTACACCTTC
CDR3aa: CASRGRGQGLSGYTF

v_gene: TRBV29-1
abundance: -
d_gene: TRBD2
j_gene: TRBJ2-1
CDR3nt: TGCAGCGGGGTAGGACTAGCGGGAGGCCCCTTTCCTGACAATGAGCAGTTCTTC
CDR3aa: CSGVGLAGGPFPDNEQFF

v_gene: TRBV7-8
abundance: many
d_gene: TRBD1
j_gene: TRBJ1-1
CDR3nt: TGTGCCAGCAGCCCTCTTAGGGGAGGGGGCACAGGGAACACTGAAGCTTTCTTT
CDR3aa: CASSPLRGGGTGNTEAFF

v_gene: TRBV19
abundance: -
d_gene: -
j_gene: TRBJ2-2
CDR3nt: TGTGCCAGTATGCGAGGTAGAGGCACCGGGGAGCTGTTTTTT
CDR3aa: CASMRGRGTGELFF

v_gene: TRBV5-6
abundance: -
d_gene: TRBD1
j_gene: TRBJ1-5
CDR3nt: TGTGCCAGCAGCCAGACAGGGAACAGTCAGCCCCAGCATTTT
CDR3aa: CASSQTGNSQPQHF

v_gene: TRBV11-2
abundance: many
d_gene: -
j_gene: TRBJ2-7
CDR3nt: TGTGCCAGCAGCTTGGGGCCATACACCTACGAGCAGTACTTC
CDR3aa: CASSLGPYTYEQYF

v_gene: TRBV4-1
abundance: -
d_gene: TRBD2
j_gene: TRBJ2-7
CDR3nt: TGCGCCAGCAGCCCTGGACTAGCGCGAAAGTACTACGAGCAGTACTTC
CDR3aa: CASSPGLARKYYEQYF

v_gene: TRBV2
abundance: -
d_gene: -
j_gene: TRBJ2-2
CDR3nt: TGTGCCAGCAGAAAGGGGAGCGGTTACACCGGGGAGCTGTTTTTT
CDR3aa: CASRKGSGYTGELFF

v_gene: TRBV4-2
abundance: -
d_gene: -
j_gene: TRBJ2-3
CDR3nt: TGTGCCAGCAGCCAAGTCAGGGAAGATACGCAGTATTTT
CDR3aa: CASSQVREDTQYF

v_gene: TRBV4-3
abundance: few
d_gene: -
j_gene: TRBJ1-4
CDR3nt: TGCGCCAGCAGCCAAGATAGGCACAGTAATGAAAAACTGTTTTTT
CDR3aa: CASSQDRHSNEKLFF

v_gene: TRBV9
abundance: few
d_gene: -
j_gene: TRBJ2-1
CDR3nt: TGTGCCAGCAGCCGGGAAGCTGAGCAGTTCTTC
CDR3aa: CASSREAEQFF

v_gene: TRBV5-1
abundance: few
d_gene: -
j_gene: TRBJ1-2
CDR3nt: TGCGCCAGCAGCTTGGACGGGGAGGGCTACACCTTC
CDR3aa: CASSLDGEGYTF

v_gene: TRBV15
abundance: many
d_gene: -
j_gene: TRBJ1-5
CDR3nt: TGTGCCACCAGCAGTCAAGGACAGTCCGATCAGCCCCAGCATTTT
CDR3aa: CATSSQGQSDQPQHF

v_gene: TRBV12-3/TRBV12-4
abundance: few
d_gene: TRBD1
j_gene: TRBJ1-4
CDR3nt: TGTGCCAGCACCCAACGACAGGGAGGGGTCTATTTTAATGAAAAACTGTTTTTT
CDR3aa: CASTQRQGGVYFNEKLFF

v_gene: TRBV28
abundance: few
d_gene: -
j_gene: TRBJ2-2
CDR3nt: TGTGCCAGCAGTCCAAATCAGGGAGAAATGTACACCGGGGAGCTGTTTTTT
CDR3aa: CASSPNQGEMYTGELFF

v_gene: TRBV11-2
abundance: many
d_gene: -
j_gene: TRBJ1-2
CDR3nt: TGTGCCAGCAGCTTTGCGGGCCACCTACCCGAAAACTATGGCTACACCTTC
CDR3aa: CASSFAGHLPENYGYTF

v_gene: TRBV5-5
abundance: many
d_gene: TRBD1
j_gene: TRBJ1-2
CDR3nt: TGTGCCAGCAGCTTGGACAGGGGGCGAGCTCTTGGCTACACCTTC
CDR3aa: CASSLDRGRALGYTF

v_gene: TRBV4-2
abundance: -
d_gene: -
j_gene: TRBJ2-2
CDR3nt: TGTGCCAGCAGCCAAGATGTTCGTCAGGGCTCCGGGGAGCTGTTTTTT
CDR3aa: CASSQDVRQGSGELFF

v_gene: TRBV28
abundance: -
d_gene: TRBD1
j_gene: TRBJ1-1
CDR3nt: TGTGCCAGCCCTAAACCCGGGACAGGGAAAATTAACACTGAAGCTTTCTTT
CDR3aa: CASPKPGTGKINTEAFF

v_gene: TRBV13
abundance: few
d_gene: TRBD1
j_gene: TRBJ1-4
CDR3nt: TGTGCCAGCAGCTTAGGACCCCCGGGACAGGGGAGCGAAAAACTGTTTTTT
CDR3aa: CASSLGPPGQGSEKLFF

v_gene: TRBV10-3
abundance: -
d_gene: -
j_gene: TRBJ1-4
CDR3nt: TGTGCCATCAGTGACGTGAAGGGGAGGGCAGAGGCGGGTGAAAAACTGTTTTTT
CDR3aa: CAISDVKGRAEAGEKLFF

v_gene: TRBV5-6
abundance: -
d_gene: TRBD1
j_gene: TRBJ1-1
CDR3nt: TGTGCCAGCAGCCTGATCAGGGGGATGAACACTGAAGCTTTCTTT
CDR3aa: CASSLIRGMNTEAFF

v_gene: TRBV28
abundance: many
d_gene: -
j_gene: TRBJ1-5
CDR3nt: TGTGCCAGCAGTGAAAGGGGGGGTAGCAATCAGCCCCAGCATTTT
CDR3aa: CASSERGGSNQPQHF

v_gene: TRBV7-9
abundance: few
d_gene: TRBD2
j_gene: TRBJ2-1
CDR3nt: TGTGCCAGCAGCTCTAGCGGGGGTTACTACAATGAGCAGTTCTTC
CDR3aa: CASSSSGGYYNEQFF

v_gene: TRBV6-1
abundance: -
d_gene: -
j_gene: TRBJ1-2
CDR3nt: TGTGCCAGCAGTTCCCCAGGGGTTGCCTACACCTTC
CDR3aa: CASSSPGVAYTF

v_gene: TRBV29-1
abundance: few
d_gene: -
j_gene: TRBJ2-7
CDR3nt: TGCAGCGTTGTTTTCAGCCATGCCTACGAGCAGTACTTC
CDR3aa: CSVVFSHAYEQYF

v_gene: TRBV6-1
abundance: many
d_gene: TRBD1
j_gene: TRBJ1-5
CDR3nt: TGTGCCAGCAGTCTACGACAGGGAGGGGGCCTCAATCAGCCCCAGCATTTT
CDR3aa: CASSLRQGGGLNQPQHF

v_gene: TRBV3-1
abundance: few
d_gene: -
j_gene: TRBJ1-4
CDR3nt: TGTGCCAGCAGCCAACTCGGAGAGGGGCCAACTAATGAAAAACTGTTTTTT
CDR3aa: CASSQLGEGPTNEKLFF

v_gene: TRBV12-3/TRBV12-4
abundance: many
d_gene: -
j_gene: TRBJ2-1
CDR3nt: TGTGCCAGCACCACCCCAGGGGAAGAGCAGTTCTTC
CDR3aa: CASTTPGEEQFF

v_gene: TRBV3-1
abundance: many
d_gene: TRBD1
j_gene: TRBJ1-2
CDR3nt: TGTGCCAGCAGCCAAACACAGGGGAGCTATGGCTACACCTTC
CDR3aa: CASSQTQGSYGYTF

v_gene: TRBV10-2
abundance: few
d_gene: -
j_gene: TRBJ1-1
CDR3nt: TGCGCCAGCGCCGGGCTCGACACTGAAGCTTTCTTT
CDR3aa: CASAGLDTEAFF

v_gene: TRBV28
abundance: -
d_gene: -
j_gene: TRBJ1-4
CDR3nt: TGTGCCAGCAGTTTACCCGGAATTAATGAAAAACTGTTTTTT
CDR3aa: CASSLPGINEKLFF

v_gene: TRBV7-3
abundance: many
d_gene: TRBD2
j_gene: TRBJ2-3
CDR3nt: TGTGCCAGCAGCTTAGGGGGACTAGCTACAGATACGCAGTATTTT
CDR3aa: CASSLGGLATDTQYF

v_gene: TRBV28
abundance: many
d_gene: -
j_gene: TRBJ2-7
CDR3nt: TGTGCCAGCAGACCTGCCGGGGAGAACGAGCAGTACTTC
CDR3aa: CASRPAGENEQYF